The 22 T cell receptor beta chains presented below share a single source sample, sequenced in a study of OX40 agonist ivuxolimab in advanced cancers. Sequencing used immunoSEQ multiplex PCR; TCRdb keeps in-frame clones, though not all of them. The table has just under 65,000 clones, roughly 90% seen once; the top ten hold about 1.2%. The sample consisted of CD4+ or CD8+ T cells sorted from blood, taken in a trial of the OX40 agonist ivuxolimab. The receptors here all came from an adult with an advanced solid tumor such as melanoma, head and neck, liver or kidney cancer.

This clone was seen a single time. The chain employs TRBV5-1 and TRBJ2-5, with 7 bases matching TRBD2. Germline V lookup: CDR1 SGHRS, CDR2 YFSETQ. J lost 0 bases, V lost 1 base, and 3 bases had no gene match. The CDR3 is 15 residues long. CDR3: CASSLWGGYQETQYF. CDR3 in DNA: TGCGCCAGCAGCTTGTGGGGGGGATACCAAGAGACCCAGTACTTC.

CDR3 coding DNA: TGTGCCAGCAGCGTAACTAGCGGCTACACCGGGGAGCTGTTTTTT. Translating it yields CASSVTSGYTGELFF. The chain employs TRBV9 and TRBJ2-2, with 8 bases fitting TRBD2. Germline CDR1 SGDLS, CDR2 YYNGEE. The V and J ends lost 1 base and 3 bases, in that order; junction bases with no gene match: 2. The CDR3 is 15 residues long.

The rearrangement links TRBV19 to TRBJ2-1; D gene unclear. Germline V lookup: CDR1 LNHDA, CDR2 SQIVND (reference sequence). Trimming took off 1 base at V and 9 bases at J, with 10 bases between the two ends. This CDR3 spans 13 amino acids. The CDR3 DNA reads as TGTGCCAGTAGTATAGCCCTGCGAGGTGAGCAGTTCTTC. Its translation: CASSIALRGEQFF.

V usage is TRBV4-1 and J usage is TRBJ2-1; no reliable D call. With 0 bases removed from V and 8 bases from J, the gap between germline ends came to 20 bases. The CDR3 extends over 17 amino acids. The germline gives CDR1 MGHRA, CDR2 YSYEKL. This chain's CDR3 is CASSQEVSRYPTDEQFF. The CDR3 coding sequence is TGCGCCAGCAGCCAAGAAGTAAGTAGGTATCCCACCGATGAGCAGTTCTTC.

V gene TRBV19 combines with J gene TRBJ2-2, with D possibly TRBD1 on 5 matching bases. This CDR3 spans 14 amino acids. Germline V CDR1 and CDR2: LNHDA, SQIVND (reference sequence). V dropped 2 bases and J dropped 1 base, with 5 bases sitting between them. The CDR3 DNA reads TGTGCCAGTAGTATAAGGGGGAACACCGGGGAGCTGTTTTTT. Protein sequence: CASSIRGNTGELFF. Complete variable domain (other parts from reference TRBV19 and TRBJ2-2): DGGITQSPKYLFRKEGQNVTLSCEQNLNHDAMYWYRQDPGQGLRLIYYSQIVNDFQKGDIAEGYSVSREKKESFPLTVTSAQKNPTAFYLCASSIRGNTGELFFGEGSRLTVL.

V is TRBV9 and J is TRBJ1-1, with D maybe TRBD1 (6 bases). Germline lookup yields CDR1 SGDLS and CDR2 YYNGEE. The CDR3 sequence is 14 residues long. Trimming pared 1 base from V and 5 bases from J, leaving 12 bases between. CDR3 DNA sequence: TGTGCCAGCAGCGTAACAGGCCAGGGGACTGAAGCTTTCTTT. Its protein is CASSVTGQGTEAFF.

The V gene is TRBV5-1, the J gene TRBJ2-1; TRBD2 aligns across 9 bases. Germline assignment: CDR1 SGHRS and CDR2 YFSETQ. The CDR3 covers 17 residues. V lost 0 bases to trimming and J lost 4 bases; unmatched junction nucleotides: 8. Here the CDR3 DNA reads TGCGCCAGCAGCTTGGCCGAAGCTAGCGGGGTATACAATGAGCAGTTCTTC. It yields the protein CASSLAEASGVYNEQFF. Looking up the rest from reference TRBV5-1 and TRBJ2-1 gives the full variable domain: KAGVTQTPRYLIKTRGQQVTLSCSPISGHRSVSWYQQTPGQGLQFLFEYFSETQRNKGNFPGRFSGRQFSNSRSEMNVSTLELGDSALYLCASSLAEASGVYNEQFFGPGTRLTVL.

The J gene is TRBJ2-2, the V gene TRBV5-1; 9 nucleotides match TRBD2. After removal of 4 bases from V and 1 base from J, the junction contained 5 bases not matched to a gene. This CDR3 comprises 16 residues. Germline assignment: CDR1 SGHRS and CDR2 YFSETQ. DNA of the CDR3: TGCGCCAGCAGCCGGTCTAGCGGGGAGAACACCGGGGAGCTGTTTTTT. This gives the protein CASSRSSGENTGELFF. Complete variable domain (other parts from reference TRBV5-1 and TRBJ2-2): KAGVTQTPRYLIKTRGQQVTLSCSPISGHRSVSWYQQTPGQGLQFLFEYFSETQRNKGNFPGRFSGRQFSNSRSEMNVSTLELGDSALYLCASSRSSGENTGELFFGEGSRLTVL.

This chain connects TRBV30 to TRBJ2-3; 8 nucleotides align to TRBD2. V was clipped by 4 bases and J by 2 bases; unmatched bases: 2. CDR1 and CDR2 from the germline V gene are GTSNPN and SVGIG (reference sequence). The CDR3 runs to 13 residues. The CDR3 spells CAWISGNTDTQYF. The CDR3 nucleotides are TGTGCCTGGATTAGCGGGAACACAGATACGCAGTATTTT.

V gene TRBV30 combines with J gene TRBJ2-2; 7 bases fit TRBD1. The CDR3 covers 14 residues. J was trimmed by 6 bases and V by 7 bases; bases with no gene match: 11. Germline V gene data show CDR1 as GTSNPN and CDR2 as SVGIG (reference sequence). The CDR3 sequence is CAFSRVRGPGELFF. The DNA of the CDR3 is TGTGCCTTCTCCCGAGTGAGGGGGCCCGGGGAGCTGTTTTTT. Variable domain in full (rest from reference TRBV30 and TRBJ2-2): SQTIHQWPATLVQPVGSPLSLECTVEGTSNPNLYWYRQAAGRGLQLLFYSVGIGQISSEVPQNLSASRPQDRQFILSSKKLLLSDSGFYLCAFSRVRGPGELFFGEGSRLTVL.

The sample holds one count of this clone. The V call is TRBV6-5, the J call TRBJ1-2; 7 bases match TRBD1. J gave up 3 bases and V 4 bases, and 5 bases lay outside the gene matches. In germline, CDR1 is MNHEY, CDR2 SVGAGI. The CDR3 has 14 residues. CDR3 DNA sequence: TGTGCCAGCAGTTCGGGAGGGGGCGACTATGGCTACACCTTC. This codes for CASSSGGGDYGYTF.

The rearrangement links TRBV6-5 to TRBJ2-5, with TRBD2 matching over 11 bases. The V and J ends lost 4 bases and 5 bases, in that order; junction bases with no gene match: 9. CDR3 length: 16 residues. CDR1 is MNHEY, CDR2 SVGAGI, per germline. The CDR3 nucleotides are TGTGCCAGCAGTTCCTTAGCGGGAGGGGCGCGGGAGACCCAGTACTTC. It yields the protein CASSSLAGGARETQYF.

V usage is TRBV4-1 and J usage is TRBJ2-7; 8 nucleotides line up with TRBD2. After removal of 0 bases from V and 4 bases from J, the junction contained 5 bases not matched to a gene. Germline-derived CDR1 and CDR2 are MGHRA and YSYEKL. The CDR3 sequence is 15 residues long. The DNA for the CDR3 is TGCGCCAGCAGCCAAGAGATAGCGGGGCTATACGAGCAGTACTTC. Translated, it gives CASSQEIAGLYEQYF.

This chain uses TRBV5-4 with TRBJ1-1, with 9 nucleotides matching TRBD1. V dropped 3 bases and J dropped 5; count of bases not matched to a gene: 5. The CDR3 length is 14 residues. CDR1 SGHNT and CDR2 YYREEE come from the germline V gene (reference sequence). CDR3 in amino acids: CASSWGQGWTEAFF. The CDR3 DNA reads TGTGCCAGCAGCTGGGGACAGGGATGGACTGAAGCTTTCTTT.

The chain uses TRBV2 and TRBJ2-5, with D tentatively TRBD2 (5 bases). The CDR3 has 14 amino acids. Trimming left V 3 bases short and J 1 base short, with 9 bases between. The germline gives CDR1 SNHLY, CDR2 FYNNEI. CDR3 in DNA: TGTGCCAGCAGTGAGATTACTAGCCAAGAGACCCAGTACTTC. This translates into CASSEITSQETQYF.

Comments on this clone: The junction and the germline gene differ at one end; a read error may be behind it. The chain recombines TRBV5-6 with TRBJ2-5; D is ambiguous. The CDR3 contains 13 residues. Looked up from germline, CDR1 is SGHDT and CDR2 is YYEEEE. The CDR3 sequence is CASTLGAQRTQYF. The CDR3 coding sequence is TGTGCCAGCACCTTGGGTGCCCAACGGACCCAGTACTTC.

V usage is TRBV20-1 and J usage is TRBJ2-1; D not resolved. Germline lookup yields CDR1 DFQATT and CDR2 SNEGSKA (reference sequence). This CDR3 is built from 11 residues. Deletions cut 6 bases from V and 3 bases from J, with 6 bases between. In nucleotides, the CDR3 is TGCAGTGCCCCCGACTACAATGAGCAGTTCTTC. Its translation is CSAPDYNEQFF.

V is TRBV19 and J is TRBJ2-2, with D perhaps assigned TRBD1 or TRBD2 (5 bases each). This CDR3 contains 16 residues. Between the trimmed V and J ends, which lost 8 bases and 1 base, there was a span of 17 bases. CDR1 is LNHDA, CDR2 SQIVND, per germline (reference sequence). CDR3 DNA: TGTGCCAGTTCCCCATGGGGCGGAGGGAACACCGGGGAGCTGTTTTTT. Translated, it gives CASSPWGGGNTGELFF. Based on the CDR3 plus reference TRBV19 and TRBJ2-2, the full variable domain is DGGITQSPKYLFRKEGQNVTLSCEQNLNHDAMYWYRQDPGQGLRLIYYSQIVNDFQKGDIAEGYSVSREKKESFPLTVTSAQKNPTAFYLCASSPWGGGNTGELFFGEGSRLTVL.

The rearrangement links TRBV6-1 to TRBJ1-5, with 8 bases fitting TRBD1. This CDR3 spans 15 amino acids. CDR1 is MNHNS and CDR2 is SASEGT in the germline V gene. Trimming at V came to 4 bases and at J to 4 bases, leaving 6 bases not matched to a gene. Here the CDR3 reads CASSGEDRGNQPQHF. The CDR3 coding sequence is TGTGCCAGCAGTGGCGAAGACAGGGGAAATCAGCCCCAGCATTTT.

The rearrangement uses TRBV7-8 and TRBJ2-7; no clear D. This CDR3 has 16 residues. Germline V gives CDR1 SGHVS, CDR2 FQNEAQ. V was clipped by 1 base and J by 3 bases, with 16 bases between them. In nucleotides, the CDR3 is TGTGCCAGCAGCTTAGACAACTCCCCTCGAGGCTACGAGCAGTACTTC. Translating it yields CASSLDNSPRGYEQYF.

The table lists this clone with a count of one. The chain combines TRBV5-1 with TRBJ2-7; unclear D gene. In germline, CDR1 is SGHRS, CDR2 YFSETQ. V lost 6 bases, J lost 4 bases, and 14 bases lay in between. The CDR3 has 13 amino acids. The CDR3 reads CASTRQDTYEQYF. CDR3 nucleotides: TGCGCCAGCACGAGGCAGGATACTTACGAGCAGTACTTC.

This chain uses TRBV9 with TRBJ2-2, with 10 bases fitting TRBD2. This CDR3 has 19 residues. Losses at the gene ends were 1 base for V and 2 bases for J; bases not matched to a gene: 11. Germline V lookup: CDR1 SGDLS, CDR2 YYNGEE. As DNA, the CDR3 is TGTGCCAGCAGCGTATCAAGCAGCGGGAGGGCCTTAAACACCGGGGAGCTGTTTTTT. Amino acid sequence: CASSVSSSGRALNTGELFF.